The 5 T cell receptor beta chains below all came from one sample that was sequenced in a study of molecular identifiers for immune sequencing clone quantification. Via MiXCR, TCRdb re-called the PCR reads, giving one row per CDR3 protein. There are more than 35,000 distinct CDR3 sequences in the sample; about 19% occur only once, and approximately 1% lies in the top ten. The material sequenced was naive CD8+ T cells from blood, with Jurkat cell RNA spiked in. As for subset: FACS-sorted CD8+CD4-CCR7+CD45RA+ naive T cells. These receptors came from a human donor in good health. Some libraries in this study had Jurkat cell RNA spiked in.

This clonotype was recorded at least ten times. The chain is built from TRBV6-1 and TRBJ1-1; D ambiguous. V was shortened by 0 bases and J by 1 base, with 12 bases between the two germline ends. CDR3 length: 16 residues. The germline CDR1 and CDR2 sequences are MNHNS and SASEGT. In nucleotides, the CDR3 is TGTGCCAGCAGTGAAGCCGAGCAGGAGGCGAACACTGAAGCTTTCTTT. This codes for CASSEAEQEANTEAFF.

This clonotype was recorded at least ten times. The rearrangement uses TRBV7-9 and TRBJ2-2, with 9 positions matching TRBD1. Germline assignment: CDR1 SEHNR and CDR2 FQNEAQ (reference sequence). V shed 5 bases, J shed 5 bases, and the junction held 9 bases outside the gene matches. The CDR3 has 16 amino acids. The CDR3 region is CASSGQGWGKTGELFF. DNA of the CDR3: TGTGCCAGCAGCGGACAGGGGTGGGGGAAGACCGGGGAGCTGTTTTTT. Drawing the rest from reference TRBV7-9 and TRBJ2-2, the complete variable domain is DTGVSQNPRHKITKRGQNVTFRCDPISEHNRLYWYRQTLGQGPEFLTYFQNEAQLEKSRLLSDRFSAERPKGSFSTLEIQRTEQGDSAMYLCASSGQGWGKTGELFFGEGSRLTVL.

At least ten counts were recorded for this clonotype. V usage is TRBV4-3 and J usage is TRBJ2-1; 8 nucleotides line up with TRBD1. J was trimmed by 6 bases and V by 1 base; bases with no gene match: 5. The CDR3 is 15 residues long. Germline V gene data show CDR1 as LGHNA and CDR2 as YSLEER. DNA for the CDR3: TGCGCCAGCAGCCAAGGGACAGGGTTAAGCAATGAGCAGTTCTTC. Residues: CASSQGTGLSNEQFF.

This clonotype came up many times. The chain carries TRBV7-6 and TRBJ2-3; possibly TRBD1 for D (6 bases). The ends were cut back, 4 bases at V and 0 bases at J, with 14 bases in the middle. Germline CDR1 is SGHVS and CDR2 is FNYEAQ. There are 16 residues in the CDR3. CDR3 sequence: CASSSRQDSSTDTQYF. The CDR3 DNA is TGTGCCAGCAGCTCCCGACAGGACTCCAGCACAGATACGCAGTATTTT.

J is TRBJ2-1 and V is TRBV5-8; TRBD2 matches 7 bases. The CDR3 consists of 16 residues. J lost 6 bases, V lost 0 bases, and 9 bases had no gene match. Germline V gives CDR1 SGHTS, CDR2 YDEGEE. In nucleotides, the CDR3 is TGTGCCAGCAGCTTGGAGCCGGGAGGCAGATTCAATGAGCAGTTCTTC. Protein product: CASSLEPGGRFNEQFF.